This TCR beta chain was obtained from a study of blood T cell repertoires in COVID-19. Across the whole study: The United States, Italy and Spain provided the acute and convalescent COVID-19 samples. From T cells, B-cell-depleted T cells, or PBMCs came the material, which was cDNA or gDNA.

The protocol was immunoSEQ multiplex PCR, while the TCRdb copy is restricted to in-frame clones and leaves out a portion. In the table there are 150,000 to 200,000 clones, 80% of which are singletons. The germline CDR1 and CDR2 sequences are SGHRS and YFSETQ. This CDR3 is 17 amino acids long. Trimming removed 4 bases from V and 1 base from J, with 19 bases in between. Sequencing input: peripheral blood. The sequence came from a man aged 55 to 70 with acute or convalescent COVID-19. The J gene is TRBJ2-3, the V gene TRBV5-1; a possible D gene is TRBD2 (6 bases). CDR3 sequence reads: CASSQGFLRGGTDTQYF. The CDR3 region has the DNA TGCGCCAGCAGCCAAGGTTTTTTGCGGGGAGGCACAGATACGCAGTATTTT.